This passage covers 18 T cell receptor beta chains from one sample sequenced in a study of cytomegalovirus exposure and HLA in healthy donors. Vbeta (60) and Jbeta (13) primers were used in the PCR. The method was immunoSEQ multiplex PCR; TCRdb's version includes in-frame clones alone and lacks a portion of them. The sample contains approximately 170,000 clones, 70% of which appear only once. Sequencing was performed on PBMCs. Receptors were obtained from a man between 18 and 35 years old in good health and CMV-seropositive.

The V and J genes are TRBV19 and TRBJ1-2, with D maybe TRBD1 (5 bases). Trimming removed 3 bases from V and 6 bases from J, with 14 bases in between. There are 14 residues in the CDR3. Germline CDR1 and CDR2: LNHDA and SQIVND (reference sequence). The CDR3 spells CASSMALTDNGYTF. CDR3 nucleotides: TGTGCCAGTAGTATGGCCCTGACGGACAATGGCTACACCTTC.

This clone was seen a few times. One junction end does not reproduce the germline sequence, and a read error may be involved. The identical CDR3 is also encoded by other nucleotide sequences in the sample. The chain carries TRBV7-9 and TRBJ2-5; D uncertain. Per germline, CDR1 SEHNR and CDR2 FQNEAQ (reference sequence). This CDR3 has 15 amino acids. CDR3 protein: CASSLELSEEETQYF. For the CDR3, the DNA is TGTGCTAGCAGCTTAGAACTCTCTGAAGAAGAGACCCAGTACTTC.

The chain employs TRBV5-1 and TRBJ1-1, with D possibly being TRBD1 (6 bases). The CDR3 covers 11 residues. Between the trimmed V and J ends, which lost 4 bases and 11 bases, there was a span of 12 bases. Germline V CDR1 and CDR2: SGHRS, YFSETQ. The CDR3 bases are TGCGCCAGCAGCGGGAACAGGGTGGCTTTCTTT. It encodes CASSGNRVAFF.

This sequence joins TRBV5-6 and TRBJ2-1; 9 nucleotides align to TRBD2. CDR1 and CDR2 (germline): SGHDT, YYEEEE. J was trimmed by 3 bases and V by 4 bases; bases with no gene match: 5. The CDR3 covers 15 residues. Written as DNA, the CDR3 is TGTGCCAGCAGCCCGGGGACTAGCAGCTACAATGAGCAGTTCTTC. Translated: CASSPGTSSYNEQFF.

The rearrangement joins TRBV10-3 to TRBJ1-3, with D possibly matching TRBD1 (6 bases). Looked up from germline, CDR1 is ENHRY and CDR2 is SYGVKD. Between the trimmed V and J ends, which lost 4 bases and 1 base, there was a span of 8 bases. The length of the CDR3 is 14 residues. The CDR3, as DNA: TGTGCCATCAGTGGCCAGGGGTCTGGAAACACCATATATTTT. As protein: CAISGQGSGNTIYF.

This clone was detected a few times. V gene TRBV4-2 combines with J gene TRBJ2-3, with 11 positions matching TRBD2. Trimming at V came to 0 bases and at J to 4 bases, leaving 6 bases not matched to a gene. This CDR3 spans 17 amino acids. Germline V lookup: CDR1 LGHNA, CDR2 YNFKEQ. CDR3 sequence (DNA): TGTGCCAGCAGCCAAGAGGGTAGCGGGGGGGCCGCAGATACGCAGTATTTT. Amino acids: CASSQEGSGGAADTQYF.

This clone showed up just once. V gene TRBV2 combines with J gene TRBJ1-2; TRBD1 aligns across 9 bases. The CDR3 totals 15 residues. Trimming removed 1 base from V and 7 bases from J; junction bases left unmatched: 7. Germline loops: CDR1 SNHLY, CDR2 FYNNEI. The CDR3 reads CASSEGIGQGSGYTF. CDR3 DNA: TGTGCCAGCAGTGAAGGCATAGGACAGGGGTCTGGCTACACCTTC.

Comments on this clone: The sample contains more than one DNA sequence encoding this CDR3. The chain joins TRBV7-3 to TRBJ2-5; D is undetermined. The CDR3 is 13 amino acids. V shed 1 base and J shed 5 bases, with 8 bases lying between them. The germline gives CDR1 SGHTA, CDR2 FQGTGA. The CDR3, as DNA: TGTGCCAGCAGCTTAAATCCCCGGGAGACCCAGTACTTC. Protein sequence: CASSLNPRETQYF.

The rearrangement joins TRBV4-2 to TRBJ2-5; 10 positions agree with TRBD2. The CDR3 is 17 amino acids. Germline V gene lookup returns CDR1 LGHNA and CDR2 YNFKEQ. With V trimmed by 0 bases and J by 5 bases, 9 bases remained unmatched. This CDR3 is CASSQDGLAGVGETQYF. For the CDR3, the DNA is TGTGCCAGCAGCCAAGACGGCCTAGCGGGGGTTGGGGAGACCCAGTACTTC.

The chain uses TRBV27 and TRBJ1-2, with D hard to call. The CDR3 is made up of 15 amino acids. The germline gives CDR1 MNHEY, CDR2 SMNVEV (reference sequence). V lost 3 bases to trimming and J lost 4 bases, with 15 bases between them. CDR3 DNA sequence: TGTGCCAGCAGTTTGGAGGGCCAAGTGCTCTATGGCTACACCTTC. It specifies CASSLEGQVLYGYTF.

The rearrangement uses TRBV28 and TRBJ1-1; 10 bases line up with TRBD1. The CDR3 totals 15 residues. Germline CDR1 MDHEN, CDR2 SYDVKM. Trimming took 5 bases from V and 2 from J; bases not matched to a gene: 5. The CDR3 region has the DNA TGTGCCAGCAGTGCCACGACAGGGGGCAACACTGAAGCTTTCTTT. Translating gives CASSATTGGNTEAFF.

This chain connects TRBV27 to TRBJ1-5; tentatively, D is TRBD1 (5 bases). V was cut by 1 base and J by 4 bases, with 11 bases left in between. The CDR3 runs to 15 residues. Per the germline V gene, CDR1 is MNHEY and CDR2 is SMNVEV (reference sequence). CDR3 bases: TGTGCCAGCAGTTTATTTCCCGGGGGGAATCAGCCCCAGCATTTT. Protein sequence: CASSLFPGGNQPQHF.

This clone was counted at least ten times. This rearrangement joins TRBV6-1 to TRBJ2-7; D is perhaps TRBD1 (5 bases). Trimming took 0 bases from V and 3 from J, leaving 9 bases between them. In germline, CDR1 is MNHNS, CDR2 SASEGT. The CDR3 is 14 amino acids. CDR3 sequence reads: CASSEAGVLYEQYV. DNA for the CDR3: TGTGCCAGCAGTGAAGCAGGGGTCCTCTACGAGCAGTACGTC.

This clone was picked up a small number of times. The rearrangement uses TRBV13 and TRBJ2-7; 9 nucleotides match TRBD1. Germline CDR1 reads PRHDT; CDR2 reads FYEKMQ (reference sequence). The CDR3 has 14 amino acids. J gave up 4 bases and V 4 bases, and 5 bases lay outside the gene matches. The CDR3: CASSSGQGPYEQYV. The CDR3 DNA reads as TGTGCCAGCAGCTCAGGACAGGGGCCGTACGAGCAGTACGTC.

The chain employs TRBV28 and TRBJ1-6, with D possibly TRBD1 on 5 matching bases. Germline V gene sequence: CDR1 MDHEN, CDR2 SYDVKM. This CDR3 spans 15 amino acids. V gave up 6 bases and J gave up 0 bases, with 9 bases separating them. CDR3 residues: CASSPGGSYNSPLHF. CDR3 DNA: TGTGCCAGCAGCCCGGGGGGCTCCTATAATTCACCCCTCCACTTT.

The genes are TRBV5-1 and TRBJ1-3; D not resolved. Trimming took 0 bases from V and 0 from J, leaving 13 bases between them. Germline assignment: CDR1 SGHRS and CDR2 YFSETQ. The length of the CDR3 is 17 residues. CDR3 nucleotides: TGCGCCAGCAGCTTGGGCGCGGAGGAGTTCTCTGGAAACACCATATATTTT. Translated: CASSLGAEEFSGNTIYF. Supplemented by reference TRBV5-1 and TRBJ1-3, the full variable domain reads KAGVTQTPRYLIKTRGQQVTLSCSPISGHRSVSWYQQTPGQGLQFLFEYFSETQRNKGNFPGRFSGRQFSNSRSEMNVSTLELGDSALYLCASSLGAEEFSGNTIYFGEGSWLTVV.

V and J are TRBV14 and TRBJ2-2; possible D gene TRBD2, 5 bases. The V and J ends lost 3 bases and 3 bases respectively, with 8 bases between them. This CDR3 is built from 14 residues. Germline CDR1 reads SGHDN; CDR2 reads FVKESK. The CDR3 region is CASSHRTYTGELFF. The CDR3 DNA reads TGTGCCAGCAGCCATCGGACTTACACCGGGGAGCTGTTTTTT.

The rearrangement links TRBV5-6 to TRBJ2-6; a possible D gene is TRBD1 (5 bases). CDR1 SGHDT and CDR2 YYEEEE come from the germline V gene. This CDR3 region has 15 residues. Trimming pared 3 bases from V and 4 bases from J, leaving 11 bases between. The CDR3 sequence: CASSWGRAGANVLTF. The CDR3 DNA follows: TGTGCCAGCAGCTGGGGCAGGGCGGGGGCCAACGTCCTGACTTTC.